The source of this TCR beta chain is a study of blood T cell repertoires in COVID-19. In the authors' workflow: Amplification with reference gene primers provided the estimates of nucleated cell counts. Only in-frame clones appear in the TCRdb table, and some are missing; sequencing was by immunoSEQ multiplex PCR. That table furnishes V, J and clone size, whereas the DNA furnished D and trimming. The table has 350,000 to 450,000 clones, roughly four fifths seen once. Looked up from germline, CDR1 is SSHAT and CDR2 is FNYEAQ (reference sequence). V gave up 0 bases and J gave up 0 bases, with 7 bases separating them. The CDR3 covers 15 residues.

The receptor's source is a woman between 50 and 59 years old who had recovered from COVID-19. The genes are TRBV7-7 and TRBJ2-3, with unresolved D. Source material: PBMCs or T cells enriched from blood (not recorded which). The CDR3: CASSLAPTSTDTQYF. CDR3 DNA sequence: TGTGCCAGCAGCTTAGCCCCAACTAGCACAGATACGCAGTATTTT.